The 13 T cell receptor beta chains reported below all come from one sample, sequenced in a study of blood T cell repertoires in COVID-19 (dated by TCRdb to 2019 to 2021). The library relied on the immunoSEQ multiplex PCR assay. The table was pulled from immuneACCESS by TCRdb, which kept in-frame rearrangements only. Such tables lose some clones; where checked, under half of the loss comes from unresolved V genes, and the rest has no known cause. Recorded for this sample are some 100,000 clones; about 90% of them occurred a single time. Together, the top ten hold approximately 7% of the sample. The sample taken for sequencing was peripheral blood. The source of these receptors is a man aged 30-40 years in a cohort sampled during active COVID-19.

This clone was seen a single time. The rearrangement uses TRBV2 and TRBJ1-6; perhaps TRBD1 as D (6 bases). V lost 5 bases, J lost 8 bases, and 16 bases lay in between. Germline V CDR1 and CDR2: SNHLY, FYNNEI. This CDR3 region has 15 residues. Written as DNA, the CDR3 is TGTGCCAGCAGTCCCTTAGGGGGGGGGTATTCACCCCTCCACTTT. As protein: CASSPLGGGYSPLHF. Full variable domain (rest looked up from reference TRBV2 and TRBJ1-6): EPEVTQTPSHQVTQMGQEVILRCVPISNHLYFYWYRQILGQKVEFLVSFYNNEISEKSEIFDDQFSVERPDGSNFTLKIRSTKLEDSAMYFCASSPLGGGYSPLHFGNGTRLTVT.

The sample holds a few counts of this clone. This chain connects TRBV5-1 to TRBJ2-2; TRBD1 matches 7 bases. Germline loops: CDR1 SGHRS, CDR2 YFSETQ. Trimming at V came to 4 bases and at J to 4 bases, leaving 10 bases not matched to a gene. CDR3 length: 16 residues. DNA of the CDR3: TGCGCCAGCAGCGTAACCGGGACAGCTATCACCGGGGAGCTGTTTTTT. This gives the protein CASSVTGTAITGELFF.

The V gene is TRBV5-1, the J gene TRBJ1-1, with 8 bases that match TRBD1. This CDR3 has 15 amino acids. The junction had 6 bases not matched to a gene; V was cut back by 4 bases and J by 1 base. Germline V gene data show CDR1 as SGHRS and CDR2 as YFSETQ. CDR3 sequence: CASSDWGQENTEAFF. CDR3 DNA sequence: TGCGCCAGCAGCGATTGGGGACAGGAGAACACTGAAGCTTTCTTT.

V usage is TRBV7-8 and J usage is TRBJ2-7, with D possibly being TRBD1 (6 bases). Trimming stripped 5 bases from V and 2 bases from J, with 16 bases between. Germline V CDR1 and CDR2: SGHVS, FQNEAQ. The CDR3 has 15 residues. CDR3 DNA sequence: TGTGCCAGCAGCCACAGTAGGGCAGGGGCCTACGAGCAGTACTTC. Protein sequence: CASSHSRAGAYEQYF.

The chain carries TRBV7-2 and TRBJ1-2; 9 nucleotides align to TRBD1. The J segment lost 2 bases and the V segment lost 1 base, leaving 5 bases of the junction unmatched. The CDR3 extends over 16 amino acids. CDR1 is SGHTA, CDR2 FQGNSA, per germline. CDR3 sequence reads: CASSLVRGQGNYGYTF. The CDR3 DNA reads as TGTGCCAGCAGCTTAGTCCGAGGACAGGGGAACTATGGCTACACCTTC.

The rearrangement joins TRBV7-2 to TRBJ2-1; 9 nucleotides match TRBD1. CDR3 length: 15 amino acids. V was pared by 5 bases and J by 9 bases, with 11 bases of the junction left unmatched. Germline loops: CDR1 SGHTA, CDR2 FQGNSA. The CDR3 here is CASSRDREVLGEQFF. The CDR3 nucleotides are TGTGCCAGCAGCCGGGACAGGGAAGTGTTGGGTGAGCAGTTCTTC.

This clone has a handful of counts. The chain has TRBV3-1 (or the pseudogene TRBV3-2) and TRBJ1-1, with a possible D match to TRBD1 (6 bases). V shed 1 base and J shed 5 bases, with 14 bases lying between them. The CDR3 length is 15 residues. Germline CDR1 reads LGHDT; CDR2 reads YNNKEL (reference sequence). CDR3 nucleotide sequence: TGTGCCAGCAGCCAAGGCTCAGGGGTCGAAACTGAAGCTTTCTTT. This encodes CASSQGSGVETEAFF.

This chain links TRBV11-3 with TRBJ2-3; D remains ambiguous. V was pared by 5 bases and J by 2 bases, with 8 bases between. Germline V gene data show CDR1 as SGHNT and CDR2 as YENEEA. The CDR3 contains 13 residues. CDR3 in DNA: TGTGCCAGCAGCCCAAAATCCACAGATACGCAGTATTTT. Translation gives CASSPKSTDTQYF.

V and J are TRBV5-1 and TRBJ2-1, with TRBD1 matching over 7 bases. Unmatched junction bases numbered 8, after V lost 9 bases and J lost 2 bases. Germline CDR1 SGHRS, CDR2 YFSETQ. The CDR3 has 14 residues. CDR3 in amino acids: CATGDSETYNEQFF. The CDR3 region has the DNA TGCGCCACTGGGGACAGCGAGACCTACAATGAGCAGTTCTTC.

This chain uses TRBV30 with TRBJ1-5, with D possibly matching TRBD1 (5 bases). Germline V gene sequence: CDR1 GTSNPN, CDR2 SVGIG (reference sequence). Trimming left V 2 bases short and J 12 bases short, with 17 bases between. The CDR3 extends over 13 amino acids. This chain's CDR3 is CAWSMREQAYQHF. CDR3 DNA: TGTGCCTGGAGTATGAGAGAACAGGCGTACCAGCATTTT.

CDR3 protein: CASSFRDIQETQYF. For the CDR3, the DNA is TGTGCCAGCAGTTTTCGGGACATACAAGAGACCCAGTACTTC. J is TRBJ2-5 and V is TRBV28; D perhaps matches TRBD1 (6 bases). The CDR3 runs 14 residues. The V gene's germline CDR1 is MDHEN and CDR2 SYDVKM. V lost 3 bases and J lost 2, with 10 bases in between.

This chain connects TRBV2 to TRBJ2-3; the match to TRBD2 covers 9 bases. The CDR3 length is 15 residues. Unmatched junction bases numbered 2, after V lost 2 bases and J lost 2 bases. Germline values: CDR1 SNHLY, CDR2 FYNNEI. The CDR3, as DNA: TGTGCCAGCAGTGAACTAGCGGGAACCACAGATACGCAGTATTTT. Its protein is CASSELAGTTDTQYF.

The chain links TRBV7-2 to TRBJ2-2; unclear D gene. Deletions cut 5 bases from V and 5 bases from J, with 6 bases between. Per the germline V gene, CDR1 is SGHTA and CDR2 is FQGNSA. CDR3 length: 12 residues. CDR3 sequence reads: CASSAATGELFF. DNA of the CDR3: TGTGCCAGCAGCGCTGCGACCGGGGAGCTGTTTTTT.